A selection of T cell receptor beta chains follows, all from one sample in a study of T cells after yellow fever vaccination. From the 5' RACE reads, TCRdb called clonotypes with MiXCR, one entry per CDR3 protein. The table records under 300,000 distinct CDR3 sequences, 6% to 7.5% of them present only once. This specimen was CD4+ T cells sorted from PBMCs, taken 15 days after the yellow fever booster vaccination. These receptors originate from a man younger than 45 who received the YFV17D yellow fever vaccine. Each CDR3 is given with its conserved first and last residue.

TRBJ2-1 TRBV4-3 CASSQLGAGAENEQFF
TRBJ2-1 TRBV6-1 CASSDRNRGANEQFF
TRBJ2-1 TRBV18 CASSSRDSGTGYNEQFF
TRBJ1-1 TRBV10-3 CAISESGGNTEAFF
TRBJ1-2 TRBV6-2/TRBV6-3 CASRGTGVPSRDGYTF
TRBJ2-2 TRBV6-1 CASNLPGELFF
TRBJ1-2 TRBV14 CASSQDLNYGYTF
TRBJ1-1 TRBV18 CASSPRTGNTEAFF
TRBJ2-7 TRBV20-1 CSATPSGRAGEQYF
TRBJ2-5 TRBV20-1 CSARDGRVGETQYF
TRBJ1-3 TRBV12-3/TRBV12-4 CASSPPGGNTIYF
TRBJ1-1 TRBV12-3/TRBV12-4 CASSGRKNTEAFF
TRBJ1-1 TRBV7-3 CASSSIQGDTEAFF
TRBJ2-2 TRBV12-3/TRBV12-4 CASSLLGINTGELFF
TRBJ2-2 TRBV6-2/TRBV6-3 CASSYATSGPIGELFF
TRBJ2-1 TRBV11-1 CASSLGLAPNEQFF
TRBJ2-1 TRBV6-5 CASSSTRGSYNEQFF
TRBJ2-1 TRBV7-2 CASSSSRTSGKWLF
TRBJ1-5 TRBV28 CASNGAGNDQPQHF
TRBJ2-1 TRBV5-1 CASSLEFANEQFF
TRBJ2-2 TRBV19 CASAWDRSTGELFF
TRBJ1-5 TRBV20-1 CSASKVFRENQPQHF
TRBJ2-7 TRBV20-1 CSATPASGRKVGYEQYF
TRBJ1-1 TRBV6-2/TRBV6-3 CASRRFSGTEAFF
TRBJ1-4 TRBV7-2 CASSVSGLGGEKLFF
TRBJ2-7 TRBV20-1 CSAREEANSYEQYF
TRBJ2-3 TRBV15 CATLQADTQYF
TRBJ2-5 TRBV18 CASSGTNQETQYF
TRBJ1-3 TRBV18 CASSRSQVDGNTIYF
TRBJ2-1 TRBV7-2 CASSFRSFYNEQFF
TRBJ2-3 TRBV24-1 CATSDPPPPDTQYF
TRBJ2-6 TRBV20-1 CSASQGTGANVLTF
TRBJ2-1 TRBV27 CASRPNPGGNSEQFF
TRBJ2-1 TRBV29-1 CSRFPPSGNRPISNEQFF
TRBJ2-4 TRBV12-3/TRBV12-4 CASSLDVGIQYF
TRBJ2-1 TRBV5-5 CASSLGLASSYNEQFF
TRBJ1-1 TRBV6-2/TRBV6-3 CASSYDRGKTEAFF
TRBJ2-2 TRBV5-1 CASSLQQGLGTGELFF
TRBJ1-5 TRBV6-6 CAGRTGSDQPQHF
TRBJ2-7 TRBV3-1 CASSQDHRGGGEQYF
TRBJ1-2 TRBV12-3/TRBV12-4 CASTLRGVAGYTF
TRBJ2-1 TRBV7-9 CASSFTGTYHNEQFF
TRBJ2-5 TRBV4-3 CASSQGVRGHREQTQYF
TRBJ2-2 TRBV5-1 CASSLEAKQDTGELFF
TRBJ2-3 TRBV5-1 CASSAGQPGGDTQYF